This T cell receptor (beta chain) was obtained from a study of T cell responses to AZD1222 COVID-19 vaccine (TCRdb year 2021). With regard to the full study: AZD1222 recipients given second doses at about 4 weeks or at about 12 weeks were pooled, since spike-specific TCR depth and breadth were not found to differ between the two schedules. A total of about 230 trial participants underwent TCR sequencing, of whom 200 to 220 received two doses of AZD1222 and roughly 25 received two doses of the MenACWY control vaccine. Enrollment into the trials was organized by age into subgroups of 18-55, 56-69 and 70-plus years, and those subgroups contained roughly 150, 30 and 60 TCR-sequenced participants, respectively.

The CDR3 regions of human TCRbeta chains were analyzed by immunosequencing. The study's processing was this. Repertoire TCRs were matched against a reference library of SARS-CoV-2-specific TCRs generated with the MIRA antigen-specificity platform. Breadth was defined as the fraction of unique TCRs that were SARS-CoV-2-associated, and depth was defined as the fraction of total T cells that were SARS-CoV-2-associated. Using the MIRA data, every spike-specific TCR was mapped to the spike region that the TCR reacted to and assigned to either a CD4 or a CD8 class. Log10-transformed breadth and depth values were compared by one-way ANOVA with Sidak's multiple comparisons tests. TCRdb holds this immuneACCESS table with in-frame rearrangements only. Some clones are missing; in checked studies, unresolved V genes explain under half, and the rest has no known cause. The V and J calls and the clone size are those of that table, but D and trimming were determined from the DNA. Recorded for this sample are fewer than 180,000 clones; around 94% of them occurred a single time. In total, the top ten clones hold over 0.95% of the sample.

Overall results and qualifications from the work: Only a handful of AZD1222 recipients were SARS-CoV-2 seropositive at baseline, limiting conclusions about previously exposed vaccinees. Because no day 14 peak-response samples were available, the repertoires could be characterized only after the peak T cell response. CD4 TCRs associated with the vaccine covered the entire spike protein, and the dominant responses were in regions 160-218 and 743-854. Nearly half of unique spike-specific TCRs reportedly recognized epitopes outside regions mutated in the B.1.351 and B.1.1.7 variants. Participants were mostly white British, with more females than males. The authors suggested clonal diversity may have been underestimated. The 56-69-year group was small, and its depth increase did not reach significance, likely because of low power. Spike-specific TCR breadth and depth rose significantly after two AZD1222 doses compared with day 0 and with MenACWY recipients.

The time point label, read with the paper, signifies: baseline before first vaccination. Vaccinee samples came from UK trials COV001 and COV002, including a single-blind randomized controlled phase 2/3 trial of AZD1222 (ChAdOx1 nCoV-19) in healthy adults. For TCRbeta chain sequencing, PBMC samples from trial participants were taken at day 0 and at day 28 after the second dose. Comments on this clone: Its antigen specificity is not known. The input lacks base qualities; no much larger clone sits a single base away.

The input for sequencing was peripheral blood, taken on day 0 of AZD1222 vaccination. The receptor's source is an adult in good health.

The CDR3 protein: CASSSRTSPSGYYNEQFF. The sequenced DNA is TGTGCCAGCAGCTCTCGGACTAGCCCTTCTGGTTATTACAATGAGCAGTTCTTC. The chain was built from TRBV5-5 and TRBJ2-1; the central 8 bases match TRBD2. For CDR1 and CDR2, the germline V gene (reference sequence) lists SGHKS and YYEKEE. The CDR3 spans 18 residues, from the cysteine through the phenylalanine. Left in the record is the CDR3 DNA by itself, 54 bases read in frame from the first base. V is cut back by 3 bases and J by 4 bases, with 15 bases in the junction unmatched.